This T cell receptor (beta chain) is drawn from a study of human T cells and chemical hapten exposure. Study as a whole: Diagnoses of alopecia areata, totalis or universalis occurred in mostly female patients. General study findings and limits: Sensitizing to DPC left TCRs with a frequency above 1 in 1000 unaltered.

Losses at the gene ends were 4 bases for V and 8 bases for J; bases not matched to a gene: 3. The CDR3 has 12 residues. CDR1 and CDR2 (germline): SQVTM, ANQGSEA. The study's library attached unique molecular identifiers to single cDNA molecules. Each CDR3 protein is one row after TCRdb ran MiXCR on the RACE reads. The table shows about 360,000 distinct CDR3 sequences, with approximately 5% occurring only once. Time point: patch test 1, 2 weeks after DPC sensitization. The treatment denotes: therapeutic diphenylcyclopropenone sensitization with weekly scalp DPC. The sample holds many counts of this clonotype. No antigen is known for it.

The chain combines TRBV29-1 with TRBJ2-5, with TRBD2 matching 11 bases. The sequencing used whole blood, collected in connection with sensitization to the hapten diphenylcyclopropenone (DPC). The TCR comes from a woman in her forties or fifties with alopecia areata. Some clones in this sample may be carry-over from other donors' samples. Written as DNA, the CDR3 is TGCAGCGTTGGGCTAGCGGGAGGTACCCAGTACTTC. Its protein product is CSVGLAGGTQYF.